These 14 T cell receptor beta chains share one sample of origin, sequenced in a study of T cell responses to AZD1222 COVID-19 vaccine. Here immunoSEQ multiplex PCR was the method, and the copy in TCRdb shows in-frame clones only, minus some. The sample records tens of thousands of clones, roughly nine tenths being singletons. Source: peripheral blood, taken 28 days after the second AZD1222 dose. These receptors all stem from an adult who received the AZD1222 COVID-19 vaccine.

This chain connects TRBV12-3 or TRBV12-4 to TRBJ1-2; perhaps TRBD1 as D (5 bases). The V gene lost 8 bases and the J gene lost 2 bases, with 12 bases spanning the gap. The CDR3 extends over 13 amino acids. This CDR3 is CASAWGPNYGYTF. The CDR3 DNA reads as TGTGCCAGCGCCTGGGGACCCAACTATGGCTACACCTTC.

The chain employs TRBV3-1 (or the pseudogene TRBV3-2) and TRBJ2-1; D is unresolved. Deletions cut 0 bases from V and 4 bases from J, with 13 bases between. The CDR3 is 16 amino acids. From germline, CDR1 is LGHDT and CDR2 YNNKEL (reference sequence). DNA of the CDR3: TGTGCCAGCAGCCAAGACACCTCGGCGGCGTACAATGAGCAGTTCTTC. It is translated as CASSQDTSAAYNEQFF.

J is TRBJ1-3 and V is TRBV4-3; no firm D call. CDR3 length equals 15 residues. Germline V gene data show CDR1 as LGHNA and CDR2 as YSLEER. Between the trimmed V and J ends, which lost 0 bases and 4 bases, there was a span of 10 bases. The chain's CDR3 is CASSQDRTLGNTIYF. In DNA, the CDR3 is TGCGCCAGCAGCCAAGACAGGACCTTGGGAAACACCATATATTTT.

The V call is TRBV7-9, the J call TRBJ2-2, with D tentatively TRBD2 (6 bases). Germline V gives CDR1 SEHNR, CDR2 FQNEAQ (reference sequence). The CDR3 extends over 15 amino acids. V was trimmed by 8 bases and J by 3 bases, leaving 16 bases between them. CDR3 loop: CASSSPGVDTGELFF. The DNA of the CDR3 is TGTGCCAGCTCCTCACCGGGGGTGGACACCGGGGAGCTGTTTTTT.

The J gene is TRBJ1-3, the V gene TRBV4-1; TRBD1 aligns across 7 bases. V gave up 3 bases and J gave up 8 bases; unmatched junction bases: 10. From germline, CDR1 is MGHRA and CDR2 YSYEKL. This CDR3 has 15 residues. As DNA, the CDR3 is TGCGCCAGCAGCCAGACCCCAGGGGGGGGGTACACCATATATTTT. It is translated as CASSQTPGGGYTIYF.

This sequence joins TRBV3-1 (or the pseudogene TRBV3-2) and TRBJ2-2, with D possibly being TRBD1 (5 bases). V gave up 4 bases and J gave up 4 bases, with 10 bases separating them. This CDR3 has 14 amino acids. Germline CDR1 reads LGHDT; CDR2 reads YNNKEL (reference sequence). CDR3 sequence (DNA): TGTGCCAGCAGCCCCAAAGGGGTCACCGGGGAGCTGTTTTTT. This sequence encodes CASSPKGVTGELFF.

This clone was detected only once. This chain joins TRBV19 and TRBJ1-3; 7 bases map to TRBD1. The J segment lost 0 bases and the V segment lost 5 bases, leaving 10 bases of the junction unmatched. This CDR3 is 17 amino acids long. Germline V gene data show CDR1 as LNHDA and CDR2 as SQIVND (reference sequence). CDR3 region: CASSAQNRGRSGNTIYF. The CDR3 nucleotides are TGTGCCAGTAGTGCCCAAAACAGGGGCCGCTCTGGAAACACCATATATTTT. The full variable domain, with the rest looked up from reference TRBV19 and TRBJ1-3, is DGGITQSPKYLFRKEGQNVTLSCEQNLNHDAMYWYRQDPGQGLRLIYYSQIVNDFQKGDIAEGYSVSREKKESFPLTVTSAQKNPTAFYLCASSAQNRGRSGNTIYFGEGSWLTVV.

This sequence joins TRBV28 and TRBJ1-5; perhaps TRBD1 as D (5 bases). CDR3 length: 15 residues. Per germline, CDR1 MDHEN and CDR2 SYDVKM. Trimming left V 6 bases short and J 2 bases short, with 14 bases between. The CDR3 DNA is TGTGCCAGCAGCCTCTTTAGGGGACGCAATCAGCCCCAGCATTTT. It encodes CASSLFRGRNQPQHF.

This chain links TRBV6-1 with TRBJ1-1, with a weak D call TRBD1 (6 bases). Trimming cost V 7 bases and J 1 base, with 10 bases left between them. Germline-derived CDR1 and CDR2 are MNHNS and SASEGT. This CDR3 spans 13 amino acids. The CDR3 reads CASTKGQNTEAFF. In nucleotides, the CDR3 is TGTGCCAGCACCAAGGGACAGAACACTGAAGCTTTCTTT.

The chain uses TRBV18 and TRBJ2-1, with unresolved D. The V gene's germline CDR1 is KGHSH and CDR2 LQKENI. Deletions cut 3 bases from V and 7 bases from J, with 4 bases between. CDR3 length: 11 amino acids. DNA for the CDR3: TGTGCCAGCTCACCGATTAATGAGCAGTTCTTC. Translating it yields CASSPINEQFF.

This chain uses TRBV10-3 with TRBJ2-5, with unresolved D. CDR1 is ENHRY, CDR2 SYGVKD, per germline. The CDR3 has 15 residues. V dropped 0 bases and J dropped 3 bases, with 11 bases sitting between them. Here the CDR3 DNA reads TGTGCCATCAGTGAGTCGGGCCGGTCGGAAGAGACCCAGTACTTC. Its protein is CAISESGRSEETQYF.

The CDR3 loop is CASSPSGQGYNEQFF. The CDR3 DNA reads TGTGCCAGCAGTCCCTCGGGACAGGGGTACAATGAGCAGTTCTTC. The chain has TRBV28 and TRBJ2-1; 10 bases map to TRBD1. Trimming at V came to 5 bases and at J to 4 bases, leaving 5 bases not matched to a gene. The CDR3 extends over 15 amino acids. From germline, CDR1 is MDHEN and CDR2 SYDVKM. Based on the CDR3 plus reference TRBV28 and TRBJ2-1, the full variable domain is DVKVTQSSRYLVKRTGEKVFLECVQDMDHENMFWYRQDPGLGLRLIYFSYDVKMKEKGDIPEGYSVSREKKERFSLILESASTNQTSMYLCASSPSGQGYNEQFFGPGTRLTVL.

The chain has TRBV27 and TRBJ1-2; TRBD1 matches at 8 bases. J lost 3 bases, V lost 5 bases, and 8 bases had no gene match. CDR1 is MNHEY and CDR2 is SMNVEV in the germline V gene (reference sequence). The CDR3 contains 15 residues. In nucleotides, the CDR3 is TGTGCCAGCAGTCCACGGACAGGGTTACACTATGGCTACACCTTC. This sequence encodes CASSPRTGLHYGYTF.

The V and J genes are TRBV30 and TRBJ2-5; no definite D call. The CDR3 runs to 13 residues. Trimming pared 0 bases from V and 2 bases from J, leaving 7 bases between. Germline values: CDR1 GTSNPN, CDR2 SVGIG (reference sequence). CDR3 in DNA: TGTGCCTGGAGTGTAATGCTACAAGAGACCCAGTACTTC. Its translation: CAWSVMLQETQYF. The complete variable domain, with remaining parts taken from reference TRBV30 and TRBJ2-5, reads SQTIHQWPATLVQPVGSPLSLECTVEGTSNPNLYWYRQAAGRGLQLLFYSVGIGQISSEVPQNLSASRPQDRQFILSSKKLLLSDSGFYLCAWSVMLQETQYFGPGTRLLVL.